The clone carrying this T cell receptor (beta chain) has a count of ten or more. No antigen is known for it. The time point was: technical triplicate 3. The sample belongs to a study of neurological immune-mediated disorders. The cDNA was generated by 5'RACE with 10-nucleotide random UMIs. Every sequencing run drew on 15-18 subjects and yielded over 160 million TCR-beta sequences. TCRdb re-derived calls from the 5' RACE reads in MiXCR, one entry per CDR3 protein. This sample has tens of thousands of distinct CDR3 sequences, with 20% to 25% found just once. The V end lost 3 bases, the J end lost 3 bases, and 25 bases lay between the germline ends. Germline CDR1 reads SGHRS; CDR2 reads YFSETQ. The CDR3 has 20 amino acids. Study-wide findings and caveats: The greatest TCR clonal expansion occurred in HTLV-1-associated myelopathy and the least in multiple sclerosis, which fell below healthy controls. CDR3 amino acid sequences of expanded clones were not shared across subjects, a result suggesting private repertoires in all groups.

This sequence originates from a man in his 60s with HTLV-1-associated myelopathy (HAM/TSP). Source material: PBMCs. The V call is TRBV5-1, the J call TRBJ2-6; D may be TRBD1 (5 bases). This chain's CDR3 is CASSSAPQGASLFGANVLTF. CDR3 bases: TGCGCCAGCAGCTCCGCCCCGCAGGGCGCCAGCTTGTTTGGGGCCAACGTCCTGACTTTC.